Following are 10 T cell receptor beta chains from one sample sequenced in a study of identical twins. TCRdb processed the 5' RACE reads anew with MiXCR; each CDR3 protein has one entry. The data contain some 760,000 distinct CDR3 sequences, about 20% of them seen just once; the ten biggest clones take up around 13%. This same sample was also taken into another study, of T cells expressing NK-cell markers.

Material for sequencing was PBMCs. The receptors derive from a woman aged 18-29 years in good health.

As to this clonotype: This may be a read error: a much more frequent sequence differs by one nucleotide. V usage is TRBV7-9 and J usage is TRBJ2-3, with 10 bases fitting TRBD2. The length of the CDR3 is 15 residues. Germline assignment: CDR1 SEHNR and CDR2 FQNEAQ (reference sequence). V shed 8 bases and J 1 base; nucleotides not matched to a gene: 6. DNA of the CDR3: TGTGCCAGCGGCCCAGGGACTAGCGGCACAGATACGCAGTATTTT. This codes for CASGPGTSGTDTQYF.

The genes are TRBV5-5 and TRBJ1-5; 7 bases line up with TRBD1. Trimming removed 4 bases from V and 6 bases from J; junction bases left unmatched: 10. The germline CDR1 and CDR2 sequences are SGHKS and YYEKEE (reference sequence). The CDR3 is 15 residues long. The CDR3 spells CASSPGTALIQPQHF. The CDR3 DNA follows: TGTGCCAGCAGCCCCGGGACAGCTTTAATTCAGCCCCAGCATTTT.

This clonotype was seen a handful of times. V is TRBV4-3 and J is TRBJ2-1; the match to TRBD2 covers 9 bases. The CDR3 contains 16 residues. Germline V gene sequence: CDR1 LGHNA, CDR2 YSLEER. V shed 1 base and J 4 bases; nucleotides not matched to a gene: 5. The CDR3, as DNA: TGCGCCAGCAGCCAAGCGTCTAGCGGGGTATACAATGAGCAGTTCTTC. This gives the protein CASSQASSGVYNEQFF.

This clonotype has a handful of counts. The V and J genes are TRBV12-3 or TRBV12-4 and TRBJ2-7; 7 bases align to TRBD1. With V trimmed by 5 bases and J by 0 bases, 10 bases remained unmatched. The CDR3 extends over 16 amino acids. In DNA, the CDR3 is TGTGCCAGCAGTCGGCTTGACAGGGTTTTCTCCTACGAGCAGTACTTC. It yields the protein CASSRLDRVFSYEQYF.

This clonotype was seen a handful of times. The chain combines TRBV20-1 with TRBJ2-7, with D possibly TRBD1 on 6 matching bases. Germline CDR1 reads DFQATT; CDR2 reads SNEGSKA (reference sequence). Trimming stripped 6 bases from V and 4 bases from J, with 13 bases between. This CDR3 is 12 amino acids long. The CDR3 DNA is TGCAGTGCAACAGGGTCGGTTTACGAGCAGTACTTC. Its protein is CSATGSVYEQYF.

This clonotype was detected only a few times. The V and J genes are TRBV27 and TRBJ1-6; D possibly corresponds to TRBD1 (6 bases). V lost 0 bases, J lost 7 bases, and 10 bases lay in between. The germline gives CDR1 MNHEY, CDR2 SMNVEV (reference sequence). This CDR3 is built from 15 residues. The CDR3 nucleotides are TGTGCCAGCAGTTTATCGCCAGGGGAGAATTCACCCCTCCACTTT. Translation: CASSLSPGENSPLHF.

CDR3 DNA: TGTGCCTGGACCCGCGGGGGATCCTCCTACGAGCAGTACTTC. Protein sequence: CAWTRGGSSYEQYF. The rearrangement links TRBV30 to TRBJ2-7; 7 bases align to TRBD2. V shed 4 bases and J 0 bases; nucleotides not matched to a gene: 6. The CDR3 is 14 residues long. The germline gives CDR1 GTSNPN, CDR2 SVGIG (reference sequence).

This clonotype was found a few times. The J gene is TRBJ2-1, the V gene TRBV7-6; 12 nucleotides match TRBD2. Germline CDR1 is SGHVS and CDR2 is FNYEAQ. J was trimmed by 7 bases and V by 5 bases; bases with no gene match: 6. The CDR3 extends over 15 amino acids. CDR3 nucleotide sequence: TGTGCCAGCAGCAGACTAGCGGGGGTTATAAATGAGCAGTTCTTC. Protein: CASSRLAGVINEQFF.

The rearrangement uses TRBV18 and TRBJ1-2, with TRBD1 matching 8 bases. Trimming cost V 0 bases and J 4 bases; bases outside gene matches: 4. CDR1 is KGHSH and CDR2 is LQKENI in the germline V gene. The CDR3 extends over 15 amino acids. In DNA form, the CDR3 reads TGTGCCAGCTCACCACCGAACAGGGGGTCCTATGGCTACACCTTC. It codes for CASSPPNRGSYGYTF.

The chain carries TRBV7-9 and TRBJ2-1; D unclear. The CDR3 runs to 13 residues. Germline V gene data show CDR1 as SEHNR and CDR2 as FQNEAQ (reference sequence). V lost 2 bases and J lost 8, with 10 bases in between. DNA of the CDR3: TGTGCCAGCAGCTTAAACTCTCTCGATGAGCAGTTCTTC. This codes for CASSLNSLDEQFF.